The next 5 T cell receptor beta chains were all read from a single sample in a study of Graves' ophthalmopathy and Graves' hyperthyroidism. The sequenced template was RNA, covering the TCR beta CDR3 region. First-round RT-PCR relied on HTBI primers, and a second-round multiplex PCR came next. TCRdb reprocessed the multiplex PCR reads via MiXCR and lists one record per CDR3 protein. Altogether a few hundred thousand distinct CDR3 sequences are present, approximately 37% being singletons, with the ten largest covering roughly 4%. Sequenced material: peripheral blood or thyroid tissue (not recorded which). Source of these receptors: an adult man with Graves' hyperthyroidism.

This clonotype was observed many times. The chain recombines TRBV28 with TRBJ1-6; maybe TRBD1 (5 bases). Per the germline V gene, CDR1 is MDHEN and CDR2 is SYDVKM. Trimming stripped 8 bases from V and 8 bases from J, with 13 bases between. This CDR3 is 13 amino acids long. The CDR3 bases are TGTGCCAGCGTTAAGGGACGTGATTCACCCCTCCACTTT. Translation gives CASVKGRDSPLHF.

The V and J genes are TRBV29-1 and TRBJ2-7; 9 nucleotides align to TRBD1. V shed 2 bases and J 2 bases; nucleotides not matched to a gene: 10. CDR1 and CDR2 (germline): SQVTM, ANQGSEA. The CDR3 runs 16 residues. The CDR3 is CSVEMIGGQGAYEQYF. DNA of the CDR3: TGCAGCGTTGAAATGATTGGGGGACAGGGAGCCTACGAGCAGTACTTC.

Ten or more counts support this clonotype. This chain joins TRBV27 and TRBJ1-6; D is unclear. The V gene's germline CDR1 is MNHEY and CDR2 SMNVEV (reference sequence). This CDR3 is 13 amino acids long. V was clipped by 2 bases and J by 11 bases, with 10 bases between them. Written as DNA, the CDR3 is TGTGCCAGCAGTTTAGGAGTCTCGGCACCCCTCCACTTT. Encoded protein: CASSLGVSAPLHF.

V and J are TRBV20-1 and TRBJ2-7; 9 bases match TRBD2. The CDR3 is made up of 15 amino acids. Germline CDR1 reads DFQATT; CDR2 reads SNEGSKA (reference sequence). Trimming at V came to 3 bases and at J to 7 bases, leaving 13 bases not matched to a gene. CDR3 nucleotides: TGCAGTGCTAGGTTGCGGGAGGGCCTGAGCAATGAGCAGTACTTC. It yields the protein CSARLREGLSNEQYF.

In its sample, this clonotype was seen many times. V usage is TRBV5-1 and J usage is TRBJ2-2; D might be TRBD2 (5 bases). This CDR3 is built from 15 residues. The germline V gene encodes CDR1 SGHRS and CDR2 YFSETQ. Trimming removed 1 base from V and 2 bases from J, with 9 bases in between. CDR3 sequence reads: CASSLTGTNTGELFF. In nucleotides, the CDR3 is TGCGCCAGCAGCTTGACGGGAACCAACACCGGGGAGCTGTTTTTT.